This record concerns one T cell receptor (beta chain) sequence. The target of this receptor is not known. The sample holds no much larger clone one base away, and base qualities are not on file. For this chain, trimming is 4 bases at the V end and 6 bases at the J end, and the number of junction bases without a gene match is 11. From the cysteine through the phenylalanine, the CDR3 covers 15 amino acids. Only the CDR3 part of the read is kept: 45 bases, read in frame from the first base. CDR1 and CDR2 were assigned from the germline V gene as LGHNT and FRNRAP. Reading the label with the study, this specimen's time point is: roughly 24 weeks on oral tofacitinib. The treatment or condition label corresponds to: oral pan-JAK inhibitor, 5-10 mg twice daily. Peripheral blood and lesional scalp punch biopsies were obtained from patients with alopecia areata. After PBMCs were isolated by density centrifugation and stained for CD3, CD4 and CD8, a FACSAria was used to sort CD4+ and CD8+ T cells.

This specimen comes from a study of CD8+ T cells in alopecia areata (dated by TCRdb to between 2018 and 2020). About the study as a whole: Treated patients were enrolled in an open-label pilot trial of oral tofacitinib at 5 to 10 mg twice daily for moderate-to-severe alopecia areata. Patients stayed on tofacitinib for 6 to 18 months and then had 6 months of follow-up off drug so that delayed response and recurrence could be assessed. For the treated patients, the SALT score, which quantifies what percentage of scalp surface area is affected, served as the measure of disease severity. The study used high-throughput TCRbeta sequencing to examine T cell clonal expansion in alopecia areata, in both the C3H/HeJ mouse model and human patients. Scalp tissue and sorted CD4+ and CD8+ peripheral blood T cells from patchy and totalis/universalis alopecia areata patients and from healthy controls were covered by human TCRbeta sequencing. Patients on tofacitinib were biopsied at baseline and after 4 and 24 weeks of treatment, and several of the patients also had a later scalp biopsy. Clonality in the scalp was compared among normal scalp (n=4), patchy alopecia areata scalp (n=8), and alopecia totalis/universalis scalp (n=8). The RNA source kit depended on sample type: the PAXgene miRNA kit for fixed scalp, the miRNeasy kit for PBMCs, and the RNeasy kit for mouse skin. immunoSEQ multiplex PCR using 35 Vbeta forward primers and 13 Jbeta reverse primers was used to amplify TCRbeta CDR3 regions.

The full study reports these points: Compared with normal scalp, lesional scalp, particularly in alopecia totalis/universalis, had higher clonality and more expanded CD8+ clones, which suggests antigenic drive. Tofacitinib significantly decreased scalp clonality and the number of expanded CD8+ clones among the top 100 scalp clones. During tofacitinib treatment, many expanded lesional clones remained in scalp and blood, and this persistence may partly explain relapse after treatment is stopped. Resident alphabeta T cells in normal human skin are also sequenced, complicating scalp TCR repertoire analysis, unlike mouse skin dominated by gammadelta T cells. Shared TCR sequences between patients were less evident than in mice, which may be partly attributable to HLA diversity in the patient population. Because the treated cohort was small and had just a single nonresponder, larger studies are needed to establish links between baseline CD8+ expansion and response.

Receptors were amplified or captured by the immunoSEQ multiplex PCR assay. To provide template for TCR sequencing, every sample had RNA extracted and reverse transcribed into cDNA. First-strand cDNA was synthesized using SuperScript III with a 2:1 mix of oligo-dT and random hexamers. A synthetic immune receptor repertoire was used to gauge amplification bias, and whatever bias remained was removed computationally. On the study's bioinformatics: After raw reads were preprocessed to remove errors, the CDR3 was defined following IMGT conventions as running from the conserved cysteine to phenylalanine. Clonality was computed as 1 minus the Shannon entropy, with the entropy normalized by log2 of the number of productive unique TCRs. CD4 or CD8 identity of scalp clones was inferred by cross-referencing scalp TCRbeta sequences with sorted blood CD4 and CD8 repertoires. TCRdb obtained this table from immuneACCESS and retained in-frame rearrangements with V and J assigned. These tables miss some clones; where compared with another copy, unresolved V genes account for less than half of the shortfall, and the remainder is unexplained. The V and J calls and clone size were taken over from that table, and D and trimming were inferred from the DNA. In all, the sample holds around 200,000 clones, and about 55% of those were seen once. The leading ten clones occupy 10% to 13% of the sample.

The sequencing used CD8+ T cells sorted from blood, collected at week 24, from a patient treated with tofacitinib. The chain was built from TRBV12-5 and TRBJ1-2, with 7 bases in between that match TRBD1. The sequence was collected from a human donor with alopecia areata. In nucleotides, the sequence is TGTGCTAGTGGTTCCCAGGGGGGGCGAGTGAATGGCTACACCTTC. It codes for CASGSQGGRVNGYTF.